This is a list of T cell receptor beta chains from one sample in a study of identical twins. TCRdb reanalysed the 5' RACE reads using MiXCR and keeps one entry per CDR3 protein. The sample has around 1.7 million distinct CDR3 sequences; roughly a third are singletons. Sequencing used cord blood. Receptor source: a newborn girl in good health. Both conserved end residues are part of each CDR3. A D gene is named only where the DNA matches it firmly. A row's size may be missing; if present it is once, few, many or a size class.

d_gene,abundance,j_gene,v_gene,CDR3aa,CDR3nt
TRBD2,few,TRBJ2-3,TRBV7-2,CASRQRLAGVGDTQYF,TGTGCCAGCAGGCAAAGACTAGCGGGGGTTGGAGATACGCAGTATTTT
.,.,TRBJ2-3,TRBV27,CASNPRGRGTQYF,TGTGCCAGCAACCCCCGGGGACGTGGTACGCAGTATTTT
TRBD2,once,TRBJ2-7,TRBV27,CASGRALDGEQYF,TGTGCCAGCGGGAGGGCCCTCGATGGCGAGCAGTACTTC
.,.,TRBJ2-7,TRBV29-1,CSVERQARISYEQYF,TGCAGCGTTGAGAGACAGGCGCGAATCTCCTACGAGCAGTACTTC
.,few,TRBJ2-5,TRBV6-1,CASLPLGGLQETQYF,TGTGCCAGCCTCCCCTTAGGGGGGCTCCAAGAGACCCAGTACTTC
TRBD2,few,TRBJ2-4,TRBV20-1,CSASLAGGNIQYF,TGCAGTGCTAGCCTAGCGGGCGGAAACATTCAGTACTTC
TRBD2,.,TRBJ2-3,TRBV3-1,CASTMGLVTTDTQYF,TGTGCCAGCACCATGGGACTAGTAACCACAGATACGCAGTATTTT
TRBD2,once,TRBJ2-1,TRBV7-2,CASSSLRDYYNEQFF,TGTGCCAGCAGCTCCCTCCGGGACTATTACAATGAGCAGTTCTTC
TRBD2,.,TRBJ2-1,TRBV4-1,CASRRDYPVYNEQFF,TGCGCCAGCAGACGGGACTACCCCGTCTACAATGAGCAGTTCTTC
.,.,TRBJ2-5,TRBV12-3/TRBV12-4,CASSLARVGETQYF,TGTGCCAGCAGTTTAGCCAGGGTAGGGGAGACCCAGTACTTC
.,once,TRBJ2-2,TRBV5-1,CASRPTRGFVPGELFF,TGCGCCAGCCGCCCAACTAGAGGGTTTGTCCCCGGGGAGCTGTTTTTT
TRBD2,.,TRBJ2-3,TRBV3-1,CASSPGLAGVYTQYF,TGTGCCAGCAGCCCGGGACTAGCGGGGGTATATACGCAGTATTTT
.,.,TRBJ1-1,TRBV10-3,CAIRSGRGGMNTGAFF,TGTGCCATCCGTAGTGGGAGAGGGGGAATGAACACTGGAGCTTTCTTT
TRBD1,few,TRBJ1-2,TRBV13,CASSFKTGAFYGYTF,TGTGCCAGCAGCTTTAAGACAGGGGCCTTCTATGGCTACACCTTC
.,.,TRBJ1-6,TRBV7-6,CASSLGGAAYNSPLHF,TGTGCCAGCAGCTTAGGGGGGGCCGCCTATAATTCACCCCTCCACTTT
.,few,TRBJ2-4,TRBV15,CATSRDRGRAGNEQYF,TGTGCCACCAGCAGAGATCGGGGCAGGGCGGGCAATGAGCAGTACTTC
.,many,TRBJ2-1,TRBV28,CASTFLGGKSYNEQFF,TGTGCCAGCACCTTCCTCGGGGGAAAAAGCTACAATGAGCAGTTCTTC
TRBD2,few,TRBJ2-5,TRBV3-1,CASSQPLAGGRETQYF,TGTGCCAGCAGCCAGCCCCTAGCGGGGGGTCGTGAGACCCAGTACTTC
TRBD2,few,TRBJ2-7,TRBV6-1,CASSRWGFASGSPYEQYF,TGTGCCAGCAGTCGCTGGGGATTCGCTAGCGGGAGCCCCTACGAGCAGTACTTC
TRBD1,many,TRBJ1-5,TRBV5-1,CASSLGQPNQPQHF,TGTGCCAGCAGCCTGGGACAGCCCAATCAGCCCCAGCATTTT
.,.,TRBJ2-7,TRBV20-1,CSARDSRWVPHAYEQYF,TGCAGTGCTAGAGATTCCCGGTGGGTCCCTCACGCTTACGAGCAGTACTTC
TRBD2,.,TRBJ2-5,TRBV7-9,CASSLGGLAGEVETQYF,TGTGCCAGCAGCTTAGGAGGACTAGCGGGAGAGGTAGAGACCCAGTACTTC
TRBD2,few,TRBJ2-3,TRBV25-1,CASSEAGGIPPDTQYF,TGTGCCAGCAGTGAAGCGGGAGGAATCCCCCCAGATACGCAGTATTTT
TRBD2,.,TRBJ2-3,TRBV20-1,CSAERPGLVTDTQYF,TGCAGTGCGGAAAGACCGGGACTAGTGACAGATACGCAGTATTTT
.,.,TRBJ2-1,TRBV2,CASRGFVNEQFF,TGTGCCAGCAGAGGATTTGTCAATGAGCAGTTCTTC
.,.,TRBJ1-5,TRBV12-3/TRBV12-4,CASSAGEGQPQHF,TGTGCCAGCAGTGCAGGGGAGGGTCAGCCCCAGCATTTT
.,.,TRBJ1-5,TRBV28,CASSFDQGSNQPQHF,TGTGCCAGCAGTTTTGACCAGGGCTCCAATCAGCCCCAGCATTTT
.,.,TRBJ2-5,TRBV5-1,CASSIRTPIETQYF,TGCGCCAGCAGCATACGTACCCCGATAGAGACCCAGTACTTC
.,.,TRBJ2-1,TRBV28,CASSSLGLRWFNEQFF,TGTGCCAGCAGCTCCCTTGGACTCCGCTGGTTCAATGAGCAGTTCTTC
.,.,TRBJ2-1,TRBV20-1,CSAAGHSPSSYNEQFF,TGCAGTGCGGCTGGCCATAGTCCCAGCTCCTACAATGAGCAGTTCTTC
TRBD2,few,TRBJ2-1,TRBV6-1,CASSPGLAGGLGYNEQFF,TGTGCCAGCAGTCCGGGACTAGCGGGAGGGCTAGGCTACAATGAGCAGTTCTTC
.,once,TRBJ2-1,TRBV20-1,CSARTAGSYNEQFF,TGCAGTGCTAGAACGGCGGGAAGTTACAATGAGCAGTTCTTC
TRBD1,many,TRBJ2-5,TRBV20-1,CSASRTGRETQYF,TGCAGTGCTAGCCGGACAGGGCGAGAGACCCAGTACTTC
TRBD1,few,TRBJ2-7,TRBV20-1,CSARVLGTGNTYEQYF,TGCAGTGCTAGGGTTTTGGGGACAGGGAATACCTACGAGCAGTACTTC
.,.,TRBJ1-2,TRBV3-1,CASSDRSLPNYGYTF,TGTGCCAGCAGCGACAGGAGCCTTCCTAACTATGGCTACACCTTC
TRBD2,few,TRBJ2-7,TRBV29-1,CSVEDGRAEQYF,TGCAGCGTTGAAGACGGGAGGGCCGAGCAGTACTTC
TRBD1,.,TRBJ2-2,TRBV3-1,CASSFWTGRNTGELFF,TGTGCCAGCAGCTTCTGGACAGGGAGAAACACCGGGGAGCTGTTTTTT
TRBD1,few,TRBJ2-3,TRBV7-2,CASSPAGTGDGNTQYF,TGTGCCAGCAGCCCAGCCGGGACAGGGGATGGGAATACGCAGTATTTT
.,.,TRBJ1-6,TRBV16,CASSQSRGDNSPLHF,TGTGCCAGCAGCCAATCAAGGGGAGATAATTCACCCCTCCACTTT
.,.,TRBJ2-7,TRBV19,CASSWVDRSYEQYF,TGTGCCAGTAGTTGGGTCGACAGGAGTTACGAGCAGTACTTC
TRBD2,.,TRBJ2-3,TRBV2,CASSDGLAAGGTDTQYF,TGTGCCAGCAGCGACGGACTAGCGGCGGGGGGCACAGATACGCAGTATTTT
TRBD2,many,TRBJ2-1,TRBV5-1,CASSLALAGSYNEQFF,TGCGCCAGCAGTCTTGCACTAGCGGGGTCCTACAATGAGCAGTTCTTC
TRBD1,.,TRBJ1-5,TRBV7-8,CASSRTGDEPQHF,TGTGCCAGCAGCCGGACAGGGGATGAGCCCCAGCATTTT
.,.,TRBJ1-1,TRBV5-1,CASSFYRRRAFF,TGCGCCAGCAGCTTTTACAGGAGGCGAGCTTTCTTT
.,once,TRBJ2-2,TRBV10-3,CAISDPPGSNTGELFF,TGTGCCATCAGTGACCCCCCGGGTTCGAACACCGGGGAGCTGTTTTTT
.,.,TRBJ2-7,TRBV20-1,CSAGDGTYEQYF,TGCAGTGCTGGGGACGGAACCTACGAGCAGTACTTC
.,.,TRBJ1-1,TRBV7-2,CASSFPGAGTEAFF,TGTGCCAGCAGCTTTCCGGGGGCGGGCACTGAAGCTTTCTTT
TRBD2,many,TRBJ2-1,TRBV11-1,CASTTGGYEQFF,TGTGCCAGCACCACCGGGGGGTATGAGCAGTTCTTC
.,.,TRBJ2-7,TRBV7-2,CASSLVSSGYEQYF,TGTGCCAGCAGCTTAGTTAGTAGCGGTTACGAGCAGTACTTC
.,.,TRBJ1-1,TRBV20-1,CSARVEPDTEAFF,TGCAGTGCTAGAGTTGAGCCAGACACTGAAGCTTTCTTT
.,many,TRBJ2-4,TRBV12-3/TRBV12-4,CASAAGSTEDIQYF,TGTGCCAGCGCCGCGGGGTCCACCGAGGACATTCAGTACTTC
TRBD1,.,TRBJ1-1,TRBV6-5,CASSYGDRGSLMNTEAFF,TGTGCCAGCAGTTACGGTGACAGGGGGTCCTTAATGAACACTGAAGCTTTCTTT
.,few,TRBJ2-4,TRBV4-2,CASSQEGSGAKNIQYF,TGTGCCAGCAGCCAAGAAGGGAGCGGAGCCAAAAACATTCAGTACTTC
.,few,TRBJ2-2,TRBV3-1,CASSQAGTDTGELFF,TGTGCCAGCAGCCAGGCCGGGACTGACACCGGGGAGCTGTTTTTT